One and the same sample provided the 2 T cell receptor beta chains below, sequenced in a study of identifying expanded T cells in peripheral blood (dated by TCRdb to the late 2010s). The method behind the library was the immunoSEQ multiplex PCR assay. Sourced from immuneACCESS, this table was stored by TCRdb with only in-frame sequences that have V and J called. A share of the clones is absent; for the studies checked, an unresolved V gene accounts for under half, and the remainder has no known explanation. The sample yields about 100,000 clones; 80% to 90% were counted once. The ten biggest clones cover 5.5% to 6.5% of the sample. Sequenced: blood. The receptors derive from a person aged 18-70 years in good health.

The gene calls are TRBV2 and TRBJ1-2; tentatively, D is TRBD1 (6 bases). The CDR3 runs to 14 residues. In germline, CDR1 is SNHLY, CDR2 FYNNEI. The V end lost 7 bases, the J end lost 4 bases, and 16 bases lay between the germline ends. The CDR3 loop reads CASTLQGIFYGYTF. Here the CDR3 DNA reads TGTGCCAGCACCCTGCAGGGGATTTTCTATGGCTACACCTTC.

CDR3 in DNA: TGCGCCAGCAGCTTAAGGGTGGGGGATCAGCCCCAGCATTTT. Translated, it gives CASSLRVGDQPQHF. The rearrangement joins TRBV5-1 to TRBJ1-5, with a tentative D call TRBD1 (5 bases). Germline CDR1 and CDR2: SGHRS and YFSETQ. The ends were cut back, 2 bases at V and 5 bases at J, with 11 bases in the middle. The CDR3 contains 14 residues.